One sample yielded the 26 T cell receptor beta chains listed below, sequenced in a study of cytomegalovirus exposure and HLA in healthy donors (dated 2017 in TCRdb). Library method: the immunoSEQ multiplex PCR assay. For the multiplex PCR, a mixture combining 60 forward primers for TCR Vbeta segments and 13 reverse primers for TCR Jbeta segments was used. Sourced from immuneACCESS, this table was stored by TCRdb with only in-frame sequences that have V and J called. A share of the clones is absent; for the studies checked, an unresolved V gene accounts for under half, and the remainder has no known explanation. The sample includes 140,000 to 150,000 clones, with 60% to 80% observed a single time. About 6.7% of the sample belongs to the ten largest clones. Sequencing was carried out using PBMCs. Every receptor here comes from a woman in her 40s in good health and CMV-seropositive.

The V call is TRBV7-9, the J call TRBJ2-5; 7 bases fit TRBD1. The CDR3 runs to 14 residues. Germline CDR1 is SEHNR and CDR2 is FQNEAQ (reference sequence). V lost 4 bases and J lost 4; bases outside the gene matches: 6. CDR3 sequence: CASSSLTGSETQYF. In nucleotides, the CDR3 is TGTGCCAGCAGCTCACTGACAGGGTCAGAGACCCAGTACTTC.

This chain connects TRBV9 to TRBJ1-4; D is unresolved. CDR3 length: 15 residues. The V end was cut by 0 bases, the J end by 0 bases, with 6 bases between. Germline CDR1 is SGDLS and CDR2 is YYNGEE. The DNA of the CDR3 is TGTGCCAGCAGCGTAGGTCTTACAACTAATGAAAAACTGTTTTTT. This codes for CASSVGLTTNEKLFF.

The chain combines TRBV25-1 with TRBJ1-2, with D possibly being TRBD1 (6 bases). The germline V gene encodes CDR1 MGHDK and CDR2 SYGVNS. V lost 5 bases to trimming and J lost 8 bases, with 18 bases between them. There are 14 residues in the CDR3. DNA of the CDR3: TGTGCCAGCAGTAGGGGACAAGGGGTACAAGGCTACACCTTC. Residues: CASSRGQGVQGYTF.

The gene calls are TRBV6-5 and TRBJ1-6; D call uncertain. Germline V gene lookup returns CDR1 MNHEY and CDR2 SVGAGI. The V end was cut by 3 bases, the J end by 7 bases, with 13 bases between. This CDR3 has 15 amino acids. CDR3 sequence reads: CASSYVGRSNSPLHF. The CDR3 bases are TGTGCCAGCAGTTATGTGGGCAGATCCAATTCACCCCTCCACTTT.

The chain links TRBV5-5 to TRBJ2-3, with TRBD2 matching over 10 bases. Germline trimming cut 4 bases from V and 5 bases from J; bases unmatched to any gene: 7. Germline CDR1 reads SGHKS; CDR2 reads YYEKEE (reference sequence). This CDR3 region has 15 residues. The CDR3 region is CASSERGGHGDTQYF. For the CDR3, the DNA is TGTGCCAGCAGCGAGCGGGGGGGACATGGAGATACGCAGTATTTT.

The chain combines TRBV6-1 with TRBJ2-7, with 7 bases aligning to TRBD2. In germline, CDR1 is MNHNS, CDR2 SASEGT. J gave up 5 bases and V 0 bases, and 7 bases lay outside the gene matches. CDR3 length: 15 residues. As DNA, the CDR3 is TGTGCCAGCAGTGAAGCCGCACCTGCGGGGGACGAGCAGTACTTC. It specifies CASSEAAPAGDEQYF.

V usage is TRBV9 and J usage is TRBJ2-2; D gene unclear. The V gene's germline CDR1 is SGDLS and CDR2 YYNGEE. Trimming took 6 bases from V and 1 from J, leaving 13 bases between them. The CDR3 extends over 15 amino acids. For the CDR3, the DNA is TGTGCCAGCACATCGGGTGGCGGGAACACCGGGGAGCTGTTTTTT. Its protein product is CASTSGGGNTGELFF.

The chain combines TRBV9 with TRBJ2-3; 8 positions match TRBD2. CDR3 length equals 16 residues. After removal of 0 bases from V and 2 bases from J, the junction contained 5 bases not matched to a gene. Looked up from germline, CDR1 is SGDLS and CDR2 is YYNGEE. Here the CDR3 DNA reads TGTGCCAGCAGCGTAGACGGCGGGGGGTACACAGATACGCAGTATTTT. Protein: CASSVDGGGYTDTQYF.

The rearrangement joins TRBV10-3 to TRBJ2-3; TRBD1 matches 10 bases. CDR1 is ENHRY, CDR2 SYGVKD, per germline. There are 15 residues in the CDR3. V dropped 6 bases and J dropped 2; count of bases not matched to a gene: 5. The CDR3 DNA reads TGTGCCATCAGGACGGGACAGGGGACCACAGATACGCAGTATTTT. Its protein product is CAIRTGQGTTDTQYF.

V gene TRBV7-2 combines with J gene TRBJ2-5; the D gene is possibly TRBD2 (6 bases). From germline, CDR1 is SGHTA and CDR2 FQGNSA. Trimming took 1 base from V and 5 from J, leaving 14 bases between them. The CDR3 is 15 residues long. For the CDR3, the DNA is TGTGCCAGCAGCTTAGTGGACTATGGGTGGGAGACCCAGTACTTC. Protein product: CASSLVDYGWETQYF.

Only one count was recorded for this clone. The chain has TRBV15 and TRBJ1-2, with TRBD1 matching 9 bases. The CDR3 is made up of 13 amino acids. V shed 3 bases, J shed 7 bases, and the junction held 3 bases outside the gene matches. The germline CDR1 and CDR2 sequences are LNHNV and YYDKDF (reference sequence). This chain's CDR3 is CATSSTGGRGYTF. CDR3 coding DNA: TGTGCCACCAGCAGTACAGGGGGCCGTGGCTACACCTTC.

This clone was observed a single time. This rearrangement joins TRBV19 to TRBJ2-7; 10 nucleotides align to TRBD2. CDR1 and CDR2 (germline): LNHDA, SQIVND (reference sequence). The CDR3 totals 14 residues. Germline trimming cut 8 bases from V and 3 bases from J; bases unmatched to any gene: 7. The CDR3 here is CASSPGTSDYEQYF. Written as DNA, the CDR3 is TGTGCCAGTTCCCCCGGGACTAGCGACTACGAGCAGTACTTC.

This clone was seen just once. CDR3: CASITSRLASDEQFF. The DNA for the CDR3 is TGTGCCAGCATCACAAGTCGACTAGCGAGTGATGAGCAGTTCTTC. The rearrangement joins TRBV7-9 to TRBJ2-1; TRBD2 matches at 8 bases. This CDR3 is built from 15 residues. J was trimmed by 8 bases and V by 7 bases; bases with no gene match: 13. Germline lookup yields CDR1 SEHNR and CDR2 FQNEAQ (reference sequence). Combining the CDR3 with reference TRBV7-9 and TRBJ2-1 gives the whole variable domain DTGVSQNPRHKITKRGQNVTFRCDPISEHNRLYWYRQTLGQGPEFLTYFQNEAQLEKSRLLSDRFSAERPKGSFSTLEIQRTEQGDSAMYLCASITSRLASDEQFFGPGTRLTVL.

The V call is TRBV4-1, the J call TRBJ2-7; D is perhaps TRBD1 (6 bases). V lost 2 bases, J lost 5 bases, and 16 bases lay in between. The CDR3 extends over 15 amino acids. Looked up from germline, CDR1 is MGHRA and CDR2 is YSYEKL. The CDR3 region has the DNA TGCGCCAGCAGCCAAATCTTTCAGGGGTTAGACGAGCAGTACTTC. It translates to CASSQIFQGLDEQYF.

V and J are TRBV4-2 and TRBJ2-3, with a tentative D call TRBD2 (7 bases). The CDR3 is made up of 16 amino acids. Germline CDR1 and CDR2: LGHNA and YNFKEQ. The V end lost 0 bases, the J end lost 4 bases, and 14 bases lay between the germline ends. The CDR3 loop is CASSQDGRGLPDTQYF. CDR3 sequence (DNA): TGTGCCAGCAGCCAAGACGGGCGGGGGCTCCCAGATACGCAGTATTTT.

This chain links TRBV18 with TRBJ1-2, with D perhaps matching TRBD1 (5 bases). The CDR3 has 13 residues. The V end lost 5 bases, the J end lost 4 bases, and 11 bases lay between the germline ends. Germline V gene sequence: CDR1 KGHSH, CDR2 LQKENI. The CDR3 coding sequence is TGTGCCAGCTCAGAGCAGCAGGGCTATGGCTACACCTTC. Protein sequence: CASSEQQGYGYTF.

The chain recombines TRBV6-1 with TRBJ2-7; TRBD2 might be the D (6 bases). The CDR3 covers 15 residues. Trimming pared 2 bases from V and 1 base from J, leaving 12 bases between. Germline CDR1 and CDR2: MNHNS and SASEGT. CDR3 amino acids: CASSEIWGVSYEQYF. The DNA of the CDR3 is TGTGCCAGCAGTGAAATCTGGGGGGTGTCCTACGAGCAGTACTTC.

The rearrangement links TRBV30 to TRBJ1-2; TRBD1 is a possible D gene (5 bases). V gave up 2 bases and J gave up 4 bases, with 8 bases separating them. The CDR3 is 12 residues long. Germline V gene lookup returns CDR1 GTSNPN and CDR2 SVGIG (reference sequence). In DNA form, the CDR3 reads TGTGCCTGGAGTCCAGGGCGCTATGGCTACACCTTC. Translating gives CAWSPGRYGYTF.

The DNA for the CDR3 is TGTGCCAGCAGCCCAGGGACAGGGTGGAAGGGCAATCAGCCCCAGCATTTT. It translates to CASSPGTGWKGNQPQHF. V is TRBV28 and J is TRBJ1-5; TRBD1 matches at 9 bases. CDR3 length: 17 amino acids. V gave up 6 bases and J gave up 2 bases; unmatched junction bases: 11. The V gene's germline CDR1 is MDHEN and CDR2 SYDVKM.

In DNA form, the CDR3 reads TGCGCCAGCAGCCAAGGTCGGCTAGCGGGGGGTCAAGAGACCCAGTACTTC. Translation: CASSQGRLAGGQETQYF. This rearrangement joins TRBV4-1 to TRBJ2-5; TRBD2 matches 11 bases. Germline-derived CDR1 and CDR2 are MGHRA and YSYEKL. The CDR3 length is 17 residues. V trimming: 1 base; J trimming: 2 bases; junction bases outside the gene matches: 6.

This rearrangement joins TRBV7-3 to TRBJ2-2, with 15 bases that match TRBD2. J was trimmed by 7 bases and V by 5 bases; bases with no gene match: 11. The CDR3 totals 18 residues. The germline CDR1 and CDR2 sequences are SGHTA and FQGTGA. The CDR3 loop reads CASSPWTSGGAVGGELFF. CDR3 in DNA: TGTGCCAGCAGCCCCTGGACTAGCGGGGGGGCTGTGGGCGGGGAGCTGTTTTTT.

The chain links TRBV10-2 to TRBJ2-7; TRBD1 is a possible D gene (5 bases). The V gene lost 3 bases and the J gene lost 3 bases, with 12 bases spanning the gap. In germline, CDR1 is WSHSY, CDR2 SAAADI. The CDR3 contains 14 residues. The CDR3 DNA follows: TGCGCCAGCAGTGATTTTGGACACGGCTACGAGCAGTACTTC. Translating it yields CASSDFGHGYEQYF.

The chain links TRBV5-1 to TRBJ1-4; 10 bases are a match to TRBD1. The CDR3 is 14 amino acids. CDR1 is SGHRS and CDR2 is YFSETQ in the germline V gene. The trim removed 3 bases at V and 8 bases at J, leaving 4 bases unmatched. The CDR3 loop is CASSSGQGREKLFF. CDR3 nucleotides: TGCGCCAGCAGCTCGGGACAGGGGCGCGAAAAACTGTTTTTT.

This clone has just one count. The chain has TRBV6-5 and TRBJ2-3, with D possibly matching TRBD2 (7 bases). The CDR3 loop spans 16 amino acids. Trimming pared 1 base from V and 1 base from J, leaving 12 bases between. CDR1 and CDR2 (germline): MNHEY, SVGAGI. The CDR3 region has the DNA TGTGCCAGCAGTTACTGGGGGGGCTTTGGCACAGATACGCAGTATTTT. This sequence encodes CASSYWGGFGTDTQYF.

The CDR3 DNA is TGTGCCAGTTCTCGCTCCGGGACAACTAACACTGAAGCTTTCTTT. It specifies CASSRSGTTNTEAFF. V is TRBV19 and J is TRBJ1-1; perhaps TRBD1 as D (6 bases). The CDR3 is made up of 15 amino acids. Per the germline V gene, CDR1 is LNHDA and CDR2 is SQIVND (reference sequence). V was cut by 8 bases and J by 2 bases, with 18 bases left in between.

This clone was counted once. The rearrangement links TRBV7-6 to TRBJ2-7; 12 bases match TRBD1. Germline loops: CDR1 SGHVS, CDR2 FNYEAQ. The CDR3 extends over 14 amino acids. Germline trimming cut 4 bases from V and 7 bases from J; bases unmatched to any gene: 5. The CDR3 nucleotides are TGTGCCAGCAGCTCGGGACAGGGGGCTCGGGAGCAGTACTTC. Translation gives CASSSGQGAREQYF. The full variable domain, completed using reference TRBV7-6 and TRBJ2-7, is GAGVSQSPRYKVTKRGQDVALRCDPISGHVSLYWYRQALGQGPEFLTYFNYEAQQDKSGLPNDRFSAERPEGSISTLTIQRTEQRDSAMYRCASSSGQGAREQYFGPGTRLTVT.